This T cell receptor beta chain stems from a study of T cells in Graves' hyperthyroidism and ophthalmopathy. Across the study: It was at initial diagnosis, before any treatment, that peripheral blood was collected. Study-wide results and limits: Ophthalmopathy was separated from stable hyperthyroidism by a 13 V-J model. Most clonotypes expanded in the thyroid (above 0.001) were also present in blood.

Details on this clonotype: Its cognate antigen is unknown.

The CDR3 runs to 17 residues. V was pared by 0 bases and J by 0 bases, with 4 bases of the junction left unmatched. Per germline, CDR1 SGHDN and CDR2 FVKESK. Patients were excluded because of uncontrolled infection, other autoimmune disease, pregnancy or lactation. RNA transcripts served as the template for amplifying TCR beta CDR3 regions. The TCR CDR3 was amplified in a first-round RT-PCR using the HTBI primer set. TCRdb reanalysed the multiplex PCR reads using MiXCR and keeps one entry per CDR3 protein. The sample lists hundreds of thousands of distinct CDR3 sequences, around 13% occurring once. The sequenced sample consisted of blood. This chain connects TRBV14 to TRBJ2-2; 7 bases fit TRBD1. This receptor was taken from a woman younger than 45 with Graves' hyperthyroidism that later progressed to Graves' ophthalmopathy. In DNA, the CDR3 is TGTGCCAGCAGCCAAGATTATGGGACAGCGAACACCGGGGAGCTGTTTTTT. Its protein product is CASSQDYGTANTGELFF.